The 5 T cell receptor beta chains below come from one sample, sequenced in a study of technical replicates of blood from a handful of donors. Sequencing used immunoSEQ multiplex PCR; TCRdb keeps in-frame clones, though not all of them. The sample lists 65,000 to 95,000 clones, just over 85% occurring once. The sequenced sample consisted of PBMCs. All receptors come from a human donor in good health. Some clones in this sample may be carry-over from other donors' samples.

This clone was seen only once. The CDR3 spells CASSFGLAGISYEQYF. DNA of the CDR3: TGTGCCAGCAGCTTCGGACTAGCGGGGATCTCCTACGAGCAGTACTTC. The V and J genes are TRBV11-2 and TRBJ2-7; TRBD2 aligns across 12 bases. Per germline, CDR1 SGHAT and CDR2 FQNNGV. The V segment lost 3 bases and the J segment 0 bases; nucleotides outside the gene matches: 3. CDR3 length equals 16 residues.

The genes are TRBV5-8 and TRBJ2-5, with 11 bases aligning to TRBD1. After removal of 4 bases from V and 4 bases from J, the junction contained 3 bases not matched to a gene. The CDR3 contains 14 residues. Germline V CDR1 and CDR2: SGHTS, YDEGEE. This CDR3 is CASSTDRGRETQYF. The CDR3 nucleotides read TGTGCCAGCAGCACGGACAGGGGGCGAGAGACCCAGTACTTC.

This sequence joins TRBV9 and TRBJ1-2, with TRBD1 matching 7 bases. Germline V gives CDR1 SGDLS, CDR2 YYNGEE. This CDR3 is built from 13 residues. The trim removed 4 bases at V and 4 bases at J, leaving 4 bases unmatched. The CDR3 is CASSPGQTYGYTF. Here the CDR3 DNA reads TGTGCCAGCAGCCCGGGACAGACCTATGGCTACACCTTC.

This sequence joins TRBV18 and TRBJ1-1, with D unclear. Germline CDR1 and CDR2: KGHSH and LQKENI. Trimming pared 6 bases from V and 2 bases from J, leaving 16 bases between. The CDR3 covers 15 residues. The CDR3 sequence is CASSPLGQDNTEAFF. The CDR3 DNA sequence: TGTGCCAGCTCTCCCCTTGGCCAGGATAACACTGAAGCTTTCTTT. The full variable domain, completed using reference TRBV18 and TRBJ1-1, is NAGVMQNPRHLVRRRGQEARLRCSPMKGHSHVYWYRQLPEEGLKFMVYLQKENIIDESGMPKERFSAEFPKEGPSILRIQQVVRGDSAAYFCASSPLGQDNTEAFFGQGTRLTVV.

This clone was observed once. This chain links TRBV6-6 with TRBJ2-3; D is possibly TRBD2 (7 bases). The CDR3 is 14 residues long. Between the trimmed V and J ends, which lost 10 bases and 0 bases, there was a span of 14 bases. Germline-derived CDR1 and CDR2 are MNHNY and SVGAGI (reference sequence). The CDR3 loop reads CANSRGGSTDTQYF. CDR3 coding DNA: TGTGCCAACTCGAGGGGGGGGAGCACAGATACGCAGTATTTT.